Each of the 31 T cell receptor beta chains below was sequenced from the same sample in a study of vaccination effects on CD4 cells after COVID-19 (dated by TCRdb to between 2021 and 2023). Libraries were constructed by the immunoSEQ multiplex PCR assay. This is the immuneACCESS table as TCRdb keeps it, with only in-frame sequences that have V and J called. A part of the clones is gone; compared with another copy, unresolved V genes explain less than half, and the rest is unexplained. This sample has 26,000 or so clones in its table, and 72% of those were observed once. Clones ranked in the top ten supply 8% to 11% of the sample. In the ViraFEST assay, PBMC were stimulated with viral peptide pools, and antigen-specific CD4+ T cell clonotypes were then identified by expansion using TCR sequencing. After roughly 11 days of culture, CD4+ T cells were isolated with the EasySep CD4+ T cell isolation kit. Negative nucleocapsid antibody results before and after vaccination confirmed that the healthy vaccine recipients had no prior SARS-CoV-2 infection.

Their antigen targets remain unknown. Material: CD4+ T cells from PBMCs cultured with SARS-CoV-2 spike peptides, obtained before COVID-19 vaccination. Interpreted using the paper, the cell subset or site label stands for: SARS-CoV-2 spike overlapping peptide pool stimulation. The receptors come from a human donor who received a COVID-19 vaccine.

By sample fraction, this clone is hyperexpanded. The chain recombines TRBV2 with TRBJ1-3; D uncertain. Germline lookup yields CDR1 SNHLY and CDR2 FYNNEI. There are 14 residues in the CDR3. Trimming pared 5 bases from V and 0 bases from J, leaving 8 bases between. The CDR3 bases are TGTGCCAGCAGTACCATAAGCTCTGGAAACACCATATATTTT. Translating gives CASSTISSGNTIYF.

Only one count was recorded for this clone. The genes are TRBV7-8 and TRBJ2-7; a possible D gene is TRBD1 (6 bases). The CDR3 extends over 20 amino acids. The V and J ends lost 5 bases and 4 bases respectively, with 33 bases between them. Germline CDR1 is SGHVS and CDR2 is FQNEAQ. CDR3 DNA sequence: TGTGCCAGCAGCGTTAACCCTACCCCAGGCAGGGGTGTTTTTGGGTACGAGCAGTACTTC. It encodes CASSVNPTPGRGVFGYEQYF.

The genes are TRBV10-3 and TRBJ1-2, with TRBD1 matching 7 bases. Germline V gene lookup returns CDR1 ENHRY and CDR2 SYGVKD. The CDR3 runs to 13 residues. V lost 7 bases, J lost 10 bases, and 12 bases stayed unmatched. This CDR3 reads CAITNTGESPYTF. In nucleotides, the CDR3 is TGTGCCATCACAAACACAGGGGAAAGTCCCTACACCTTC.

J is TRBJ2-7 and V is TRBV12-3 or TRBV12-4; D unclear. The CDR3 sequence is 12 residues long. The V gene lost 2 bases and the J gene lost 4 bases, with 6 bases spanning the gap. The CDR3 DNA reads TGTGCCAGCAGTTTACCCGGTTACGAGCAGTACTTC. Protein product: CASSLPGYEQYF.

The chain uses TRBV10-1 and TRBJ2-6; D gene ambiguous. Germline CDR1 is WNHNN and CDR2 is SYGVQD (reference sequence). V shed 1 base and J shed 0 bases, with 4 bases lying between them. CDR3 length: 15 amino acids. CDR3: CASSELASGANVLTF. CDR3 DNA: TGCGCCAGCAGTGAGTTGGCCTCTGGGGCCAACGTCCTGACTTTC.

This clone showed up just a few times. The chain joins TRBV6-5 to TRBJ2-1; D might be TRBD2 (5 bases). CDR1 MNHEY and CDR2 SVGAGI come from the germline V gene. This CDR3 has 14 amino acids. V was clipped by 6 bases and J by 0 bases, with 9 bases between them. The CDR3 region is CASRSGISYNEQFF. The CDR3 nucleotides are TGTGCCAGCAGGTCCGGGATCTCCTACAATGAGCAGTTCTTC.

This clone was counted a few times. The CDR3 loop reads CATGKRGLTDTQYF. Here the CDR3 DNA reads TGTGCCACCGGGAAGCGGGGGCTCACAGATACGCAGTATTTT. This chain connects TRBV25-1 to TRBJ2-3, with 8 positions matching TRBD2. The CDR3 extends over 14 amino acids. CDR1 MGHDK and CDR2 SYGVNS come from the germline V gene. V trimming: 10 bases; J trimming: 2 bases; junction bases outside the gene matches: 8.

This chain connects TRBV7-9 to TRBJ1-1; D gene uncertain. CDR3 size: 13 residues. V shed 5 bases and J shed 4 bases, with 11 bases lying between them. CDR1 is SEHNR and CDR2 is FQNEAQ in the germline V gene (reference sequence). CDR3 sequence: CASSVGVGTEAFF. The CDR3 nucleotides are TGTGCCAGCAGCGTGGGAGTGGGCACTGAAGCTTTCTTT.

J is TRBJ1-2 and V is TRBV7-9; D is uncertain. The V and J ends lost 6 bases and 4 bases respectively, with 12 bases between them. Germline CDR1 and CDR2: SEHNR and FQNEAQ (reference sequence). The CDR3 loop spans 13 amino acids. CDR3: CASSPDRGYGYTF. The CDR3 nucleotides read TGTGCCAGCAGTCCCGACCGGGGCTATGGCTACACCTTC.

This clone has more than one count but fewer than ten. The rearrangement joins TRBV30 to TRBJ1-5; 7 bases line up with TRBD1. The CDR3 sequence is 15 residues long. Germline CDR1 GTSNPN, CDR2 SVGIG (reference sequence). With V trimmed by 3 bases and J by 0 bases, 5 bases remained unmatched. This CDR3 is CAWSQGQYSNQPQHF. CDR3 DNA: TGTGCCTGGAGCCAGGGACAGTATAGCAATCAGCCCCAGCATTTT.

This clone appeared a few times. This chain joins TRBV6-5 and TRBJ1-6; D is unresolved. The CDR3 consists of 14 residues. Germline CDR1 is MNHEY and CDR2 is SVGAGI. Trimming pared 6 bases from V and 0 bases from J, leaving 6 bases between. In DNA form, the CDR3 reads TGTGCCAGCAGAAGGGACTCCTATAATTCACCCCTCCACTTT. Protein product: CASRRDSYNSPLHF.

V and J are TRBV6-2 or TRBV6-3 and TRBJ2-7; unclear D gene. The CDR3 totals 14 residues. Trimming left V 6 bases short and J 0 bases short, with 12 bases between. CDR1 is MNHEY, CDR2 SVGEGT, per germline. CDR3 DNA: TGTGCCAGCAGCATGACACCTCTCTCCTACGAGCAGTACTTC. Its translation is CASSMTPLSYEQYF.

The J gene is TRBJ1-5, the V gene TRBV4-1, with D maybe TRBD1 (5 bases). Deletions cut 1 base from V and 6 bases from J, with 13 bases between. CDR1 and CDR2 (germline): MGHRA, YSYEKL. The CDR3 extends over 15 amino acids. The CDR3, as DNA: TGCGCCAGCAGCCAAGCTGGGGGGGGTGCTCAGCCCCAGCATTTT. This codes for CASSQAGGGAQPQHF.

This clone was counted between two and nine times. The chain is built from TRBV10-1 and TRBJ2-7, with D unclear. Germline V gene lookup returns CDR1 WNHNN and CDR2 SYGVQD (reference sequence). Between the trimmed V and J ends, which lost 4 bases and 8 bases, there was a span of 15 bases. The CDR3 totals 13 residues. CDR3 loop: CASSGPSTGKQYF. The CDR3 region has the DNA TGCGCCAGCAGTGGGCCCTCTACGGGCAAGCAGTACTTC.

J is TRBJ2-7 and V is TRBV29-1, with 8 positions matching TRBD2. With V trimmed by 1 base and J by 3 bases, 11 bases remained unmatched. CDR1 is SQVTM and CDR2 is ANQGSEA in the germline V gene. This CDR3 spans 16 amino acids. Here the CDR3 reads CSVEGYGAGGLYEQYF. DNA of the CDR3: TGCAGCGTTGAAGGTTACGGGGCGGGGGGCCTCTACGAGCAGTACTTC.

V is TRBV5-4 and J is TRBJ1-1; the D is unclear. The germline V gene encodes CDR1 SGHNT and CDR2 YYREEE (reference sequence). The CDR3 runs to 15 residues. V was clipped by 0 bases and J by 1 base, with 10 bases between them. The CDR3 sequence is CASSLVGVGNTEAFF. In DNA form, the CDR3 reads TGTGCCAGCAGCTTGGTCGGGGTGGGGAACACTGAAGCTTTCTTT.

The J gene is TRBJ1-1, the V gene TRBV6-5; D ambiguous. Germline loops: CDR1 MNHEY, CDR2 SVGAGI. Trimming pared 5 bases from V and 3 bases from J, leaving 16 bases between. The CDR3 is 15 amino acids. CDR3 nucleotide sequence: TGTGCCAGCAGTCCCACCGGGGTCGGGCACACTGAAGCTTTCTTT. Its protein is CASSPTGVGHTEAFF.

The chain joins TRBV7-6 to TRBJ1-5, with D unclear. This CDR3 is 18 amino acids long. Germline-derived CDR1 and CDR2 are SGHVS and FNYEAQ. Trimming removed 1 base at V and 0 bases at J, with 16 bases between. The CDR3 reads CASSLVPDAAYSNQPQHF. CDR3 in DNA: TGTGCCAGCAGCTTAGTCCCAGACGCCGCGTATAGCAATCAGCCCCAGCATTTT.

This clone was recorded once. The V call is TRBV24-1, the J call TRBJ2-3; 10 bases are a match to TRBD1. Trimming at V came to 4 bases and at J to 4 bases, leaving 7 bases not matched to a gene. This CDR3 contains 16 residues. CDR1 and CDR2 (germline): KGHDR, SFDVKD. This CDR3 reads CATSEETGGAPDTQYF. In DNA, the CDR3 is TGTGCCACCAGTGAAGAGACAGGGGGCGCCCCAGATACGCAGTATTTT.

This clone was picked up one time. This chain uses TRBV19 with TRBJ2-3; 10 bases are shared with TRBD2. CDR3 length: 16 amino acids. Germline V gene lookup returns CDR1 LNHDA and CDR2 SQIVND (reference sequence). V lost 1 base and J lost 2; bases outside the gene matches: 3. CDR3 protein: CASSIGTSGTTDTQYF. The CDR3 DNA reads as TGTGCCAGTAGTATAGGGACTAGCGGAACCACAGATACGCAGTATTTT.

This chain uses TRBV9 with TRBJ1-3; 11 nucleotides align to TRBD1. CDR3 length: 15 amino acids. V was pared by 3 bases and J by 3 bases, with 2 bases of the junction left unmatched. The germline V gene encodes CDR1 SGDLS and CDR2 YYNGEE. CDR3 in amino acids: CASSGGQGGGNTIYF. DNA for the CDR3: TGTGCCAGCAGCGGGGGACAGGGGGGTGGAAACACCATATATTTT.

The V call is TRBV6-1, the J call TRBJ2-5; D remains ambiguous. This CDR3 is 14 amino acids long. The germline V gene has CDR1 MNHNS and CDR2 SASEGT. The germline V and J ends were trimmed by 0 bases and 7 bases, with 12 bases remaining between them. CDR3 in DNA: TGTGCCAGCAGTGAAGCGCTCCCAAGTGGGACCCAGTACTTC. Translation gives CASSEALPSGTQYF.

The gene calls are TRBV4-1 and TRBJ1-1; D possibly corresponds to TRBD1 (5 bases). In germline, CDR1 is MGHRA, CDR2 YSYEKL. V lost 3 bases, J lost 1 base, and 27 bases lay in between. This CDR3 contains 20 residues. The CDR3: CASSHDRQGSSRLSNTEAFF. The CDR3 DNA is TGCGCCAGCAGCCACGACCGGCAGGGTAGTAGTAGGTTGTCGAACACTGAAGCTTTCTTT.

This clone was picked up a small number of times. The chain employs TRBV5-4 and TRBJ1-2, with D possibly being TRBD1 (5 bases). Per germline, CDR1 SGHNT and CDR2 YYREEE (reference sequence). V was shortened by 0 bases and J by 7 bases, with 16 bases between the two germline ends. This CDR3 contains 15 residues. The CDR3 region is CASSLGGEAVGGYTF. CDR3 nucleotide sequence: TGTGCCAGCAGCTTGGGAGGGGAGGCCGTAGGTGGCTACACCTTC.

The rearrangement joins TRBV20-1 to TRBJ2-4; D is uncertain. This CDR3 spans 11 amino acids. Between the trimmed V and J ends, which lost 8 bases and 5 bases, there was a span of 10 bases. The germline V gene encodes CDR1 DFQATT and CDR2 SNEGSKA (reference sequence). The CDR3 bases are TGCAGTCCAAAGGGCCAAAACATTCAGTACTTC. Translated, it gives CSPKGQNIQYF.

The rearrangement uses TRBV19 and TRBJ1-5; no reliable D call. Germline lookup yields CDR1 LNHDA and CDR2 SQIVND (reference sequence). CDR3 size: 14 residues. Trimming cost V 8 bases and J 0 bases, with 11 bases left between them. Here the CDR3 reads CASGPTNSNQPQHF. CDR3 coding DNA: TGTGCCAGTGGTCCTACTAATAGCAATCAGCCCCAGCATTTT.

The rearrangement uses TRBV7-9 and TRBJ2-5, with TRBD1 matching over 9 bases. Trimming took 5 bases from V and 5 from J; bases not matched to a gene: 12. The CDR3 totals 16 residues. Germline CDR1 is SEHNR and CDR2 is FQNEAQ (reference sequence). The CDR3: CASSLDGTGSKETQYF. In DNA form, the CDR3 reads TGTGCCAGCAGCCTCGATGGGACAGGGTCAAAGGAGACCCAGTACTTC. Based on the CDR3 plus reference TRBV7-9 and TRBJ2-5, the full variable domain is DTGVSQNPRHKITKRGQNVTFRCDPISEHNRLYWYRQTLGQGPEFLTYFQNEAQLEKSRLLSDRFSAERPKGSFSTLEIQRTEQGDSAMYLCASSLDGTGSKETQYFGPGTRLLVL.

The chain uses TRBV3-1 (or the pseudogene TRBV3-2) and TRBJ1-1; no clear D gene. Deletions cut 1 base from V and 6 bases from J, with 9 bases between. The germline V gene encodes CDR1 LGHDT and CDR2 YNNKEL (reference sequence). The CDR3 has 13 residues. CDR3 in DNA: TGTGCCAGCAGCCAAGTCGCTGGGGCTGAAGCTTTCTTT. Encoded protein: CASSQVAGAEAFF.

This clone ranks as medium-sized. This chain joins TRBV7-7 and TRBJ2-1; either TRBD1 or TRBD2 may supply D (5 bases each). The CDR3 runs 16 residues. V was cut by 4 bases and J by 2 bases, with 15 bases left in between. Germline assignment: CDR1 SSHAT and CDR2 FNYEAQ (reference sequence). CDR3 protein: CASSSGRTIAYNEQFF. Written as DNA, the CDR3 is TGTGCCAGCAGCTCGGGACGGACAATAGCCTACAATGAGCAGTTCTTC.

The chain combines TRBV7-6 with TRBJ2-5; D remains unclear. The CDR3 totals 13 residues. V dropped 0 bases and J dropped 5 bases, with 7 bases sitting between them. In germline, CDR1 is SGHVS, CDR2 FNYEAQ. The CDR3 sequence is CASSLAVTETQYF. CDR3 in DNA: TGTGCCAGCAGCTTAGCCGTGACGGAGACCCAGTACTTC.

CDR3 sequence: CASRDSTYSNQPQHF. The CDR3 DNA follows: TGTGCCAGCAGAGACAGCACCTATAGCAATCAGCCCCAGCATTTT. The rearrangement joins TRBV2 to TRBJ1-5, with D tentatively TRBD1 (5 bases). The CDR3 length is 15 residues. Germline lookup yields CDR1 SNHLY and CDR2 FYNNEI. V was pared by 6 bases and J by 0 bases, with 12 bases between.